The text below deals with one T cell receptor (beta chain). Its antigen is unknown. This sample is part of a study of radiotherapy plus CTLA-4 blockade in lung cancer. Clones were read by immunoSEQ multiplex PCR, and TCRdb kept only the in-frame ones, dropping some. The data contain approximately 76,000 clones, 78% of them singletons. The CDR3 has 15 residues. J was trimmed by 1 base and V by 4 bases; bases with no gene match: 6. The germline V gene has CDR1 SGHRS and CDR2 YFSETQ. Study conclusions and caveats: Once radiotherapy plus ipilimumab had been given, TCR clones derived from tumor expanded in blood. Best predicting response, reportedly, were early blood T cell clone dynamics, with interferon-beta.

The sequence came from a human donor with non-small cell lung cancer who had a partial response to radiotherapy plus ipilimumab. Some clones in this sample may be carry-over from other donors' samples. The genes are TRBV5-1 and TRBJ2-7; TRBD2 agrees at 9 bases. The source was peripheral blood, collected from a patient treated with radiotherapy plus ipilimumab. CDR3 sequence: CASSPSGEGSYEQYF. The CDR3 DNA reads as TGCGCCAGCAGCCCTAGCGGGGAGGGGTCCTACGAGCAGTACTTC.